Detailed here is one T cell receptor (beta chain). Its specificity is unknown. This specimen belongs to a study of cytomegalovirus exposure and HLA in healthy donors. Study-level results: Accurate predictions that matched the HLA-A and HLA-B alleles of most subjects were reportedly made from TCR beta sequences. Later analysis associated a missense DCLRE1C variant with TCR beta V- and J-gene trimming.

Vbeta (60) and Jbeta (13) primers were used in the PCR. Sequenced by immunoSEQ multiplex PCR; TCRdb stores in-frame clones only, minus some. The sample records fewer than 130,000 clones, 76% being singletons. The TCR sequence derives from a man aged 25-45 years in good health and CMV-seropositive. Material for sequencing was PBMCs.

The CDR3 sequence is CASSPQSTFYGYTF. DNA for the CDR3: TGTGCCAGCAGCCCGCAAAGCACTTTCTATGGCTACACCTTC. This chain links TRBV11-1 with TRBJ1-2; D not resolved. In germline, CDR1 is SGHAT, CDR2 FQDESV (reference sequence). The ends were cut back, 5 bases at V and 4 bases at J, with 14 bases in the middle. The CDR3 spans 14 residues.